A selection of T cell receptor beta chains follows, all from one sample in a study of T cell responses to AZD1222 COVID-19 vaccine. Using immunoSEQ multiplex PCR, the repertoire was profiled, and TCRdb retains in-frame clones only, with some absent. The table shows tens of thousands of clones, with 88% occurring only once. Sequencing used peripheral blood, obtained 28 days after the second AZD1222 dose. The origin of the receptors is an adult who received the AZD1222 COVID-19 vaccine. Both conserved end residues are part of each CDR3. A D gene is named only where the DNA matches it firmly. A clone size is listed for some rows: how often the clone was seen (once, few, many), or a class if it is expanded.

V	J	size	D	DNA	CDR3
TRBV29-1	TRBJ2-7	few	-	TGCAGCGTTGCACAGGCCTCCTACGAGCAGTACTTC	CSVAQASYEQYF
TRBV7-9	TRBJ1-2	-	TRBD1	TGTGCCAGCAGCTTAGGGACAGGGGCCCCCTACACCTTC	CASSLGTGAPYTF
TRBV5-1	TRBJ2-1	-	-	TGCGCCAGCAGCTTGGCCTGGGACCCTAGGAATGAGCAGTTCTTC	CASSLAWDPRNEQFF
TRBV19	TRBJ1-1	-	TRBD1	TGTGCCAGTAGTACAAACAGGGGCTGGGACGCTGAAGCTTTCTTT	CASSTNRGWDAEAFF
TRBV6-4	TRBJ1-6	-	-	TGTGCCAGCCCCACGGGACCGGTAAATTCACCCCTCCACTTT	CASPTGPVNSPLHF
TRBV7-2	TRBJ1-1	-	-	TGTGCCAGCAGCTTAGTTGTTCGGCAGGGGAACACTGAAGCTTTCTTT	CASSLVVRQGNTEAFF
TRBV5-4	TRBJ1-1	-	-	TGTGCCAGCAGCTTCGGGGGGCCGAACACTGAAGCTTTCTTT	CASSFGGPNTEAFF
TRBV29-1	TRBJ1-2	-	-	TGCAGCGTTGAGGGAGGCCTAAACTATGGCTACACCTTC	CSVEGGLNYGYTF
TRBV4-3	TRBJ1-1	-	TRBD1	TGCGCCAGCAGCCAAGAAGCGGGCCTAACAGGGGGCATTGAAGCTTTCTTT	CASSQEAGLTGGIEAFF
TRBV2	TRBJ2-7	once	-	TGTGCCAGCAGTGACTTATCCTACGAGCAGTACTTC	CASSDLSYEQYF
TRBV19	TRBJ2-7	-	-	TGTGCCAGTAGTATGGGACTCTCTTACGAGCAGTACTTC	CASSMGLSYEQYF
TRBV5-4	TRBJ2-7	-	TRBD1	TGTGCCAGCAGCACAGGGGGTGCGACCTACGAGCAGTACTTC	CASSTGGATYEQYF
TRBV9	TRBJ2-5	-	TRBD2	TGTGCCAGCAGCCCCGGACTAGTAGTCGGAAAAGAGACCCAGTACTTC	CASSPGLVVGKETQYF
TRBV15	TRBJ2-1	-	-	TGTGCCACCAGCAGATTAATACAATGGTACAATGAGCAGTTCTTC	CATSRLIQWYNEQFF
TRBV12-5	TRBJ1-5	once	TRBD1	TGTGCTAGTGGTTTGGTCTCGGGACAGACGAATCAGCCCCAGCATTTT	CASGLVSGQTNQPQHF
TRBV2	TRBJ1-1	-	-	TGTGCCAGCAGTGCCCGTCAGGGAAACACTGAAGCTTTCTTT	CASSARQGNTEAFF
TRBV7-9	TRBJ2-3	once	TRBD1	TGTGCCAGCAGCCCGACAGGGTATACGCAGTATTTT	CASSPTGYTQYF
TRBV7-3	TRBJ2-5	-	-	TGTGCCAGCAGCTTAACGTACCAAGAGACCCAGTACTTC	CASSLTYQETQYF
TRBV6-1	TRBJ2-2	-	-	TGTGCCAGCAGTGAAAGGCAGGACCTGAACACCGGGGAGCTGTTTTTT	CASSERQDLNTGELFF
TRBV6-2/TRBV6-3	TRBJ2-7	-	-	TGTGCCAGCAGTTCACCCCCCGACTACAGCTCCCTCGACGAGCAGTACTTC	CASSSPPDYSSLDEQYF
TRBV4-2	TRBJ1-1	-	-	TGTGCCAGCAGCCAAGATCGGCGGAGTGAAGCTTTCTTT	CASSQDRRSEAFF
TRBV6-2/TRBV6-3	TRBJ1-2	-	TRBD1	TGTGCCAGCAGTTACGGCGGACAGGGGGCGGATGGCTACACCTTC	CASSYGGQGADGYTF
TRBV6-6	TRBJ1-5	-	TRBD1	TGTGCCAGCACTACTATAGGACAGGGGAACGATCAGCCCCAGCATTTT	CASTTIGQGNDQPQHF
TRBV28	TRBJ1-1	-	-	TGTGCCAGCAGTTCCAGTCTAAACACTGAAGCTTTCTTT	CASSSSLNTEAFF